This T cell receptor (beta chain) was retrieved from a study of regulatory T cells in long-lasting Graves disease. Time point meaning: persistent/refractory GD, antithyroid drugs over 5 years with positive TRAb. The TCR library was prepared using RNA isolated from PBMCs. An approximately 9-milliliter sample of peripheral blood was drawn into EDTA tubes. This CDR3 spans 14 amino acids. V lost 4 bases, J lost 6 bases, and 15 bases lay in between. The germline V gene encodes CDR1 LNHDA and CDR2 SQIVND (reference sequence). About this clonotype itself: Antigen specificity is unknown.

Study-level findings and limits: Persistent Graves' patients had lower TCR diversity than newly diagnosed ones. Newly diagnosed disease favored TRBV20-1 and TRBJ2-1 over persistent disease.

Researchers made TCR beta libraries by using iRepertoire HTBI primers and running Arm-PCR on CDR3 regions. TCRdb independently ran MiXCR on the multiplex PCR reads; one entry per CDR3 protein. Of around 300,000 distinct CDR3 sequences listed, 22% are singletons. The chain uses TRBV19 and TRBJ1-2; no reliable D call. The TCR comes from a female donor with Graves disease. Specimen: peripheral blood mononuclear cells (PBMCs), collected when the disease was refractory, from a patient treated with antithyroid drugs. Here the CDR3 DNA reads TGTGCCAGTAGTAGCCTTCCGGGGATCGATGGCTACACCTTC. This gives the protein CASSSLPGIDGYTF.